The clone carrying this TCR beta chain has at least ten counts. What it binds is unknown. The data were taken from a study of T cells in Graves' hyperthyroidism and ophthalmopathy. Study details: Blood from the periphery was taken at initial diagnosis, before any treatment.

Study-wide results and limits: Before onset, ophthalmopathy was predicted by the model a median roughly 6.8 months earlier.

Researchers amplified the TCR beta CDR3 regions from RNA transcripts. In the first-round RT-PCR of the TCR CDR3, the HTBI primer set was used. MiXCR, applied by TCRdb to the multiplex PCR reads, yields one record per CDR3 protein. This sample has 470,000 or so distinct CDR3 sequences, with around 21% found just once. The receptor comes from a man between 18 and 35 years old with Graves' hyperthyroidism. The sequencing input was blood.

As DNA, the CDR3 is TGTGCCAGCAGTGTTGACGGGAGCTCTGGAAACACCATATATTTT. This encodes CASSVDGSSGNTIYF. The rearrangement links TRBV6-1 to TRBJ1-3; D unresolved. Trimming pared 4 bases from V and 0 bases from J, leaving 10 bases between. Germline V gene sequence: CDR1 MNHNS, CDR2 SASEGT. The CDR3 has 15 residues.